Listed below are T cell receptor beta chains from one sample, sequenced in a study of beta chain features in type 1 diabetes. TCRdb's copy holds only in-frame clones and misses some; the assay was immunoSEQ multiplex PCR. Here the sample spans some 190,000 clones, approximately 8.1% being singletons. The sequencing sample was made of central memory CD4+ T cells from blood. These TCRs come from a man younger than 30 with type 1 diabetes. Both conserved end residues are part of each CDR3. Each record gives: D gene, CDR3 length, clone size, V gene, J gene, CDR3 protein, CDR3 DNA. A D gene is named only where the DNA matches it firmly. The listing skips clone size in some rows; elsewhere it reads once, few, many or a size class.

D: -; length: 14; size: -; V: TRBV15; J: TRBJ2-7; CDR3: CATSASQGKNEQYF; DNA: TGTGCCACCAGCGCCTCCCAGGGAAAAAACGAGCAGTACTTC
D: TRBD2; length: 13; size: few; V: TRBV5-4; J: TRBJ2-7; CDR3: CASSFSGVYEQYF; DNA: TGTGCCAGCAGCTTTAGCGGGGTCTACGAGCAGTACTTC
D: -; length: 12; size: many; V: TRBV25-1; J: TRBJ1-2; CDR3: CASSPHRGGYTF; DNA: TGTGCCAGCAGTCCCCACCGGGGGGGCTACACCTTC
D: TRBD2; length: 17; size: -; V: TRBV9; J: TRBJ2-5; CDR3: CASSPPALAGGGETQYF; DNA: TGTGCCAGCAGCCCTCCAGCACTAGCGGGAGGGGGAGAGACCCAGTACTTC
D: TRBD1; length: 16; size: -; V: TRBV28; J: TRBJ1-6; CDR3: CASSSPGGADGSPLHF; DNA: TGTGCCAGCAGTTCGCCAGGGGGCGCGGATGGTTCACCCCTCCACTTT
D: -; length: 12; size: few; V: TRBV6-5; J: TRBJ2-1; CDR3: CASSEYLREQFF; DNA: TGTGCCAGCAGTGAATATCTCCGGGAGCAGTTCTTC
D: -; length: 13; size: few; V: TRBV19; J: TRBJ1-1; CDR3: CASRPQGNTEAFF; DNA: TGTGCCAGTAGGCCACAGGGGAACACTGAAGCTTTCTTT
D: TRBD1; length: 14; size: -; V: TRBV5-1; J: TRBJ2-1; CDR3: CASSAGDRYNEQFF; DNA: TGCGCCAGCAGCGCAGGGGACAGATACAATGAGCAGTTCTTC
D: -; length: 13; size: few; V: TRBV4-3; J: TRBJ2-2; CDR3: CASSSTNTGELFF; DNA: TGCGCCAGCAGTAGTACGAACACCGGGGAGCTGTTTTTT
D: -; length: 15; size: -; V: TRBV7-2; J: TRBJ2-1; CDR3: CASSPGLIMVNEQFF; DNA: TGTGCCAGCAGCCCGGGACTCATCATGGTCAATGAGCAGTTCTTC
D: -; length: 12; size: few; V: TRBV29-1; J: TRBJ1-5; CDR3: CSVGTVDQPQHF; DNA: TGCAGCGTTGGGACTGTCGATCAGCCCCAGCATTTT
D: -; length: 13; size: -; V: TRBV29-1; J: TRBJ2-3; CDR3: CSVESSLTDTQYF; DNA: TGCAGCGTTGAGTCTAGTCTCACAGATACGCAGTATTTT
D: -; length: 15; size: -; V: TRBV5-1; J: TRBJ1-4; CDR3: CASSIRPRQNEKLFF; DNA: TGCGCCAGCAGCATAAGACCCAGGCAAAATGAAAAACTGTTTTTT
D: -; length: 12; size: -; V: TRBV28; J: TRBJ2-7; CDR3: CASRPQGREQYF; DNA: TGTGCCAGCAGGCCCCAGGGGCGGGAGCAGTACTTC
D: -; length: 14; size: few; V: TRBV19; J: TRBJ2-1; CDR3: CASSPPEIYNEQFF; DNA: TGTGCCAGTAGTCCACCGGAGATCTACAATGAGCAGTTCTTC
D: -; length: 14; size: few; V: TRBV7-8; J: TRBJ2-3; CDR3: CASSAGQFTDTQYF; DNA: TGTGCCAGCAGCGCAGGACAGTTCACAGATACGCAGTATTTT
D: -; length: 15; size: -; V: TRBV5-1; J: TRBJ2-2; CDR3: CASSLSAENTGELFF; DNA: TGCGCCAGCAGCTTGAGTGCAGAGAACACCGGGGAGCTGTTTTTT
D: TRBD1; length: 15; size: many; V: TRBV27; J: TRBJ1-5; CDR3: CASRGSTGRDQPQHF; DNA: TGTGCCAGCAGGGGTTCGACAGGGAGAGATCAGCCCCAGCATTTT
D: -; length: 14; size: few; V: TRBV6-6; J: TRBJ2-3; CDR3: CASSLSHGTDTQYF; DNA: TGTGCCAGCTCCCTGAGTCATGGCACAGATACGCAGTATTTT
D: TRBD1; length: 17; size: many; V: TRBV19; J: TRBJ2-2; CDR3: CASSTILDRVWAGELFF; DNA: TGTGCCAGTAGTACTATCTTGGACAGGGTCTGGGCCGGGGAGCTGTTTTTT
D: -; length: 13; size: -; V: TRBV7-9; J: TRBJ1-2; CDR3: CASSTGTNYGYTF; DNA: TGTGCCAGCAGCACAGGGACTAACTATGGCTACACCTTC
D: -; length: 13; size: few; V: TRBV10-1; J: TRBJ2-7; CDR3: CASSPGGSYEQYF; DNA: TGCGCCAGCTCCCCCGGGGGTTCCTACGAGCAGTACTTC
D: TRBD2; length: 15; size: few; V: TRBV18; J: TRBJ2-7; CDR3: CASSPRTSVGYEQYF; DNA: TGTGCCAGCTCACCGAGGACTAGCGTGGGCTACGAGCAGTACTTC
D: -; length: 13; size: few; V: TRBV28; J: TRBJ2-3; CDR3: CASSLRLADTQYF; DNA: TGTGCCAGCAGTTTACGTCTAGCGGATACGCAGTATTTT
D: -; length: 12; size: few; V: TRBV19; J: TRBJ2-2; CDR3: CASSNRVLELFF; DNA: TGTGCCAGTAGTAATCGTGTGTTAGAGCTGTTTTTT
D: TRBD2; length: 14; size: few; V: TRBV6-5; J: TRBJ2-1; CDR3: CASKPGLAYNEQFF; DNA: TGTGCCAGCAAACCGGGACTAGCCTACAATGAGCAGTTCTTC
D: -; length: 13; size: -; V: TRBV6-5; J: TRBJ2-1; CDR3: CAISTLKAGEQFF; DNA: TGTGCCATCAGCACCCTCAAGGCGGGGGAGCAGTTCTTC
D: -; length: 14; size: -; V: TRBV27; J: TRBJ1-2; CDR3: CASSLTYPARGYTF; DNA: TGTGCCAGCAGTTTAACCTACCCCGCCCGTGGCTACACCTTC
D: -; length: 12; size: few; V: TRBV7-9; J: TRBJ1-6; CDR3: CASSHDGPPLHF; DNA: TGTGCCAGCAGCCACGATGGCCCGCCCCTCCACTTT
D: -; length: 13; size: few; V: TRBV5-1; J: TRBJ2-1; CDR3: CASSKPESNEQFF; DNA: TGCGCCAGCAGCAAACCCGAGAGCAATGAGCAGTTCTTC
D: -; length: 15; size: -; V: TRBV4-3; J: TRBJ2-1; CDR3: CASRRLADIYNEQFF; DNA: TGCGCCAGCAGACGATTAGCGGACATTTACAATGAGCAGTTCTTC
D: -; length: 14; size: -; V: TRBV18; J: TRBJ1-5; CDR3: CASSQGYSNQPQHF; DNA: TGTGCCAGCTCGCAGGGGTATAGCAATCAGCCCCAGCATTTT
D: -; length: 13; size: -; V: TRBV28; J: TRBJ2-5; CDR3: CASITPPEETQYF; DNA: TGTGCCAGCATCACTCCGCCGGAAGAGACCCAGTACTTC
D: TRBD1; length: 14; size: few; V: TRBV29-1; J: TRBJ2-3; CDR3: CSGTGTGGTDTQYF; DNA: TGCAGCGGTACCGGGACAGGGGGCACAGATACGCAGTATTTT
D: TRBD1; length: 14; size: few; V: TRBV28; J: TRBJ2-7; CDR3: CASSPDDRVAEQYF; DNA: TGTGCCAGCAGTCCGGACGACAGGGTCGCGGAGCAGTACTTC
D: TRBD1; length: 15; size: -; V: TRBV7-9; J: TRBJ1-3; CDR3: CASSFAGGGGNTIYF; DNA: TGTGCCAGCAGCTTTGCAGGGGGAGGTGGAAACACCATATATTTT
D: TRBD2; length: 16; size: few; V: TRBV30; J: TRBJ2-1; CDR3: CAWSWLAGWDRNEQFF; DNA: TGTGCCTGGAGTTGGCTAGCGGGATGGGATCGCAATGAGCAGTTCTTC
D: -; length: 13; size: few; V: TRBV4-3; J: TRBJ2-3; CDR3: CASSPRVTDTQYF; DNA: TGCGCCAGCAGCCCCAGGGTTACAGATACGCAGTATTTT
D: -; length: 13; size: -; V: TRBV29-1; J: TRBJ2-1; CDR3: CSVDVDSFYEQFF; DNA: TGCAGCGTTGATGTGGACTCCTTCTATGAGCAGTTCTTC
D: -; length: 15; size: few; V: TRBV5-5; J: TRBJ1-4; CDR3: CASSLEQGWAEKLFF; DNA: TGTGCCAGCAGCTTGGAGCAGGGGTGGGCTGAAAAACTGTTTTTT
D: -; length: 13; size: few; V: TRBV30; J: TRBJ1-1; CDR3: CAWTGEENTEAFF; DNA: TGTGCCTGGACAGGGGAAGAGAACACTGAAGCTTTCTTT
D: -; length: 13; size: few; V: TRBV10-3; J: TRBJ1-1; CDR3: CAISERLNTEAFF; DNA: TGTGCCATCAGTGAGCGTTTGAACACTGAAGCTTTCTTT
D: TRBD1; length: 16; size: few; V: TRBV29-1; J: TRBJ1-1; CDR3: CSAIGTGGGMNTEAFF; DNA: TGCAGCGCCATCGGGACAGGGGGAGGAATGAACACTGAAGCTTTCTTT
D: -; length: 15; size: few; V: TRBV5-1; J: TRBJ2-1; CDR3: CASTVGGTDYNEQFF; DNA: TGCGCCAGCACCGTAGGGGGGACAGACTACAATGAGCAGTTCTTC
D: -; length: 14; size: few; V: TRBV30; J: TRBJ1-5; CDR3: CAWSPGARTQPQHF; DNA: TGTGCCTGGAGCCCAGGGGCGCGCACTCAGCCCCAGCATTTT
D: TRBD1; length: 13; size: -; V: TRBV28; J: TRBJ2-4; CDR3: CASSLGQGNIQYF; DNA: TGTGCCAGCAGTTTAGGACAGGGGAACATTCAGTACTTC
D: TRBD1; length: 13; size: few; V: TRBV5-4; J: TRBJ2-4; CDR3: CASSGDSKNIQYF; DNA: TGTGCCAGCAGTGGGGACAGCAAAAACATTCAGTACTTC
D: TRBD2; length: 15; size: few; V: TRBV11-2; J: TRBJ2-3; CDR3: CASSPSGRATDTQYF; DNA: TGTGCCAGCAGCCCAAGCGGGAGGGCGACAGATACGCAGTATTTT
D: -; length: 15; size: many; V: TRBV7-9; J: TRBJ2-5; CDR3: CASSLVASMLETQYF; DNA: TGTGCCAGCAGCTTAGTGGCTAGCATGTTGGAGACCCAGTACTTC
D: -; length: 14; size: few; V: TRBV11-2; J: TRBJ2-2; CDR3: CASSTLDIIGELFF; DNA: TGTGCCAGCAGCACCCTGGACATTATAGGGGAGCTGTTTTTT
D: TRBD1; length: 16; size: -; V: TRBV5-4; J: TRBJ2-7; CDR3: CASSLGGGQGVYEQYF; DNA: TGTGCCAGCAGCTTGGGCGGGGGACAGGGAGTCTACGAGCAGTACTTC
D: -; length: 15; size: -; V: TRBV5-1; J: TRBJ2-2; CDR3: CASSLSTGIAGELFF; DNA: TGCGCCAGCAGCTTGTCCACAGGGATCGCCGGGGAGCTGTTTTTT
D: TRBD1; length: 14; size: -; V: TRBV7-2; J: TRBJ2-7; CDR3: CASSLDGTAYEQYF; DNA: TGTGCCAGCAGCCTCGACGGGACAGCCTACGAGCAGTACTTC
D: -; length: 15; size: -; V: TRBV30; J: TRBJ1-2; CDR3: CALRTAYISSHGYTF; DNA: TGTGCCTTAAGGACAGCTTATATCAGCTCTCATGGCTACACCTTC
D: TRBD2; length: 14; size: few; V: TRBV28; J: TRBJ2-3; CDR3: CASDSGGITDTQYF; DNA: TGTGCCAGCGATAGCGGGGGTATCACAGATACGCAGTATTTT
D: -; length: 16; size: -; V: TRBV21-1; J: TRBJ1-3; CDR3: CASSKGQGASGNTIYF; DNA: TGTGCCAGCAGCAAAGGACAGGGGGCGAGTGGAAACACCATATATTTT
D: -; length: 16; size: -; V: TRBV5-6; J: TRBJ1-5; CDR3: CASSKAAGQSNQPQHF; DNA: TGTGCCAGCAGCAAGGCGGCAGGGCAAAGCAATCAGCCCCAGCATTTT